This TCR beta chain was sequenced for a study of shared clonotypes between healthy human individuals. None of the donors, who were healthy HIV-negative adults, had recently had acute infections or vaccinations. There were only Caucasian adults among the donors, and all lived in Nashville, Tennessee. This clone was seen many times. The antigen is unknown. Study conclusions and caveats: The sole specimen, blood, was sampled, and tissue repertoires likely differ.

The CDR3 length is 17 residues. Germline lookup yields CDR1 SGHRS and CDR2 YFSETQ. Trimming cost V 7 bases and J 0 bases; bases outside gene matches: 10. The genomic DNA of each subset was split evenly across several immunoSEQ plates. Method: immunoSEQ multiplex PCR; TCRdb's copy keeps in-frame clones and lacks some. Of around 1 million clones listed, more than 75% were seen once; the top ten hold about 1.5%. Sequencing was performed on memory CD4+ T cells sorted from blood. The subset was: CD45RA-negative fraction. This sequence was found in a man between 18 and 35 years old in good health. The chain links TRBV5-1 to TRBJ2-6; 7 positions match TRBD2. The CDR3 here is CASGEVAGLSGANVLTF. DNA of the CDR3: TGCGCCAGCGGGGAAGTAGCGGGCCTCTCTGGGGCCAACGTCCTGACTTTC.